This entry is about one T cell receptor beta chain. Its recognized antigen is unknown. No base quality information exists; no much larger clone differs at one position. The record originates from a study of control samples from healthy donors and cancer patients (dated by TCRdb to 2018 to 2020). The receptor library was made with the immunoSEQ multiplex PCR assay. This immuneACCESS table, as held by TCRdb, lists in-frame sequences with V and J called but not all clones. Of the missing ones, under half trace to an unresolved V gene in checked studies; the others have no known cause. The sample has roughly 63,000 clones on record, 92% of them singletons. The ten largest clones take up about 1.7% of the sample. Sequencing used PBMCs. This TCR was sampled from a man aged 35 to 55 with colorectal cancer.

The CDR3 in this case is CASRPGTHGAQHF. The DNA reads as follows: TGTGCCAGCAGACCCGGGACACATGGGGCCCAGCATTTT. The rearranged chain carries TRBV2 and TRBJ1-5; TRBD1 might be the D gene, on 6 matching bases. From its cysteine to its phenylalanine, the CDR3 spans 13 amino acids. The sequence is cut down to CDR3 DNA, 39 bases in frame from base 1. CDR1 and CDR2, looked up from the germline V gene, are SNHLY and FYNNEI. The V and J ends are trimmed by 6 bases and 11 bases, leaving 17 bases between them.